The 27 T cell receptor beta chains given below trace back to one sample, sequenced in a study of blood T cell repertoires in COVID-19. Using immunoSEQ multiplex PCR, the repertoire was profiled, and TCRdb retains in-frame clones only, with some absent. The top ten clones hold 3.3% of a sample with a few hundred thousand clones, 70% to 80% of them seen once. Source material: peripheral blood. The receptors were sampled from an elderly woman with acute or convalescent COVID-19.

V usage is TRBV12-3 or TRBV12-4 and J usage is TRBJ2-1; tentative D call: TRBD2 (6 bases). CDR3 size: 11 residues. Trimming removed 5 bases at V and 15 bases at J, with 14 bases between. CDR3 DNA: TGTGCCAGCAGTGCCTCCAGGGAGGCGTTCTTC. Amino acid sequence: CASSASREAFF.

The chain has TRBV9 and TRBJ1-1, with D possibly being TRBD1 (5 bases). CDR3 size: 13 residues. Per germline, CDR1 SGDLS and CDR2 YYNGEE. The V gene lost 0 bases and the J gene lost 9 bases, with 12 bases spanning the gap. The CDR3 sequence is CASSVDGGKKAFF. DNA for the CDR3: TGTGCCAGCAGCGTAGATGGGGGGAAGAAAGCTTTCTTT.

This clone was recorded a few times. The CDR3 DNA follows: TGTGCCAGCAGCACCGGAGGTGGTGGCACCGGGGAGCTGTTTTTT. It translates to CASSTGGGGTGELFF. The gene calls are TRBV7-9 and TRBJ2-2; a possible D gene is TRBD2 (5 bases). The CDR3 is 15 residues long. The V gene's germline CDR1 is SEHNR and CDR2 FQNEAQ (reference sequence). V dropped 5 bases and J dropped 4 bases, with 14 bases sitting between them.

The CDR3 region is CASTTMDTEAFF. The DNA of the CDR3 is TGTGCCAGCACCACTATGGACACTGAAGCTTTCTTT. V gene TRBV28 combines with J gene TRBJ1-1; D is uncertain. The ends were cut back, 7 bases at V and 3 bases at J, with 9 bases in the middle. The CDR3 runs to 12 residues. Germline V lookup: CDR1 MDHEN, CDR2 SYDVKM.

CDR3 amino acids: CASSLGRGADTQYF. The CDR3 region has the DNA TGCGCCAGCAGCTTGGGCAGGGGAGCAGATACGCAGTATTTT. The J gene is TRBJ2-3, the V gene TRBV5-1; maybe TRBD1 (6 bases). Germline CDR1 reads SGHRS; CDR2 reads YFSETQ. Trimming removed 0 bases from V and 4 bases from J, with 9 bases in between. The CDR3 consists of 14 residues.

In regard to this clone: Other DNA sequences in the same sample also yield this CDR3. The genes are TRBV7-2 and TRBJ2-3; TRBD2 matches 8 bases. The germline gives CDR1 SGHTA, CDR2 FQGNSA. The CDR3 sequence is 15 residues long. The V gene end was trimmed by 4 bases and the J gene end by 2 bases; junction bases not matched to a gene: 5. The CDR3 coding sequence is TGTGCCAGCAGCTCCCGGGGGGGCCCCACAGATACGCAGTATTTT. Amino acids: CASSSRGGPTDTQYF.

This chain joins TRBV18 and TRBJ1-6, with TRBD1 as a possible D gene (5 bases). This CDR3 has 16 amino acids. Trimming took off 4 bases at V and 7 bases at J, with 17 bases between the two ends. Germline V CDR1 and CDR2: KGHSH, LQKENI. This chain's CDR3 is CASSLAGPGGNSPLHF. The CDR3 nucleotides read TGTGCCAGCTCACTGGCAGGCCCCGGGGGGAATTCACCCCTCCACTTT. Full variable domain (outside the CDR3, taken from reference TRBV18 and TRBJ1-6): NAGVMQNPRHLVRRRGQEARLRCSPMKGHSHVYWYRQLPEEGLKFMVYLQKENIIDESGMPKERFSAEFPKEGPSILRIQQVVRGDSAAYFCASSLAGPGGNSPLHFGNGTRLTVT.

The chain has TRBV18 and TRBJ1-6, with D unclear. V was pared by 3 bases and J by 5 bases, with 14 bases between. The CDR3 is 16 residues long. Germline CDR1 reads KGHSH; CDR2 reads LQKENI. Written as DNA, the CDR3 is TGTGCCAGCTCACCCACCCCCGCAGACAATAATTCACCCCTCCACTTT. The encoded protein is CASSPTPADNNSPLHF. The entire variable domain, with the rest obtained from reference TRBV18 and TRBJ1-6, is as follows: NAGVMQNPRHLVRRRGQEARLRCSPMKGHSHVYWYRQLPEEGLKFMVYLQKENIIDESGMPKERFSAEFPKEGPSILRIQQVVRGDSAAYFCASSPTPADNNSPLHFGNGTRLTVT.

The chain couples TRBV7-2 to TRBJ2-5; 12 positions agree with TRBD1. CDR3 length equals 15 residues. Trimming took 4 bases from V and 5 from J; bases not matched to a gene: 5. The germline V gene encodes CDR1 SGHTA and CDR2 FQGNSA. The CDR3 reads CASSWGTGGAETQYF. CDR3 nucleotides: TGTGCCAGCAGCTGGGGGACAGGGGGCGCTGAGACCCAGTACTTC.

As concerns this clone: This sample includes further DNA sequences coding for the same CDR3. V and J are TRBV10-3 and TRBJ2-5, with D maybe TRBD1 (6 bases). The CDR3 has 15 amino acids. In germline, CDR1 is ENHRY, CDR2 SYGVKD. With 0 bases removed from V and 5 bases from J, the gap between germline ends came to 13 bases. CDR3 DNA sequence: TGTGCCATCAGTGAGTCGGGGCAGGGGTACGAGACCCAGTACTTC. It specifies CAISESGQGYETQYF.

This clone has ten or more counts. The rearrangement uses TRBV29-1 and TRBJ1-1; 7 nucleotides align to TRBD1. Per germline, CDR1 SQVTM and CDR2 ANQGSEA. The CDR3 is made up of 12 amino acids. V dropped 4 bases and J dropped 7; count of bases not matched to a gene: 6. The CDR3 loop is CSVGLTGIEAFF. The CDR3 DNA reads TGCAGCGTTGGTTTGACAGGGATTGAAGCTTTCTTT.

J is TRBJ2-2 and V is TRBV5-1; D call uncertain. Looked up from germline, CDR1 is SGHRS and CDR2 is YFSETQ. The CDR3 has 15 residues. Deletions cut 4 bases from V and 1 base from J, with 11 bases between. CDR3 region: CASSQLTQNTGELFF. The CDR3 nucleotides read TGCGCCAGCAGCCAATTAACACAGAACACCGGGGAGCTGTTTTTT. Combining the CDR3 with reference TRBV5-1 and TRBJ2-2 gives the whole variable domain KAGVTQTPRYLIKTRGQQVTLSCSPISGHRSVSWYQQTPGQGLQFLFEYFSETQRNKGNFPGRFSGRQFSNSRSEMNVSTLELGDSALYLCASSQLTQNTGELFFGEGSRLTVL.

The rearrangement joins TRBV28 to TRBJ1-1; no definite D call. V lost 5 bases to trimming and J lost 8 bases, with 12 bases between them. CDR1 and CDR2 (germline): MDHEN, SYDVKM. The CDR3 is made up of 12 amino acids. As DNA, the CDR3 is TGTGCCAGCAGTCTTACGTGGAGGGAAGCTTTCTTT. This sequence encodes CASSLTWREAFF. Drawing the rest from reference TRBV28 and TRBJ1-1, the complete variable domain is DVKVTQSSRYLVKRTGEKVFLECVQDMDHENMFWYRQDPGLGLRLIYFSYDVKMKEKGDIPEGYSVSREKKERFSLILESASTNQTSMYLCASSLTWREAFFGQGTRLTVV.

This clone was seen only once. In DNA form, the CDR3 reads TGTGCCAGCAGTACGGGGACAGGGGGCCGTGAAAAACTGTTTTTT. Protein: CASSTGTGGREKLFF. The J gene is TRBJ1-4, the V gene TRBV6-1; TRBD1 aligns across 12 bases. The CDR3 is made up of 15 amino acids. Germline V gene lookup returns CDR1 MNHNS and CDR2 SASEGT. The V and J ends lost 5 bases and 7 bases, in that order; junction bases with no gene match: 5.

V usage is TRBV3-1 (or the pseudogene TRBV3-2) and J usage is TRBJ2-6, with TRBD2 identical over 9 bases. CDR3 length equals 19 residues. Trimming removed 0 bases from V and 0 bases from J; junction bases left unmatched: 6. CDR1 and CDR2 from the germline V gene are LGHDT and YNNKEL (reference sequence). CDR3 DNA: TGTGCCAGCAGCCAAGAGAGACTAGCGGTGAGCTCTGGGGCCAACGTCCTGACTTTC. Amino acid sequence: CASSQERLAVSSGANVLTF.

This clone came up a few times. CDR3 nucleotide sequence: TGTGCCAGTACCCGGGACAGGGAATCTGCGAACACCGGGGAGCTGTTTTTT. This codes for CASTRDRESANTGELFF. The chain has TRBV19 and TRBJ2-2; 9 bases agree with TRBD1. The germline V gene encodes CDR1 LNHDA and CDR2 SQIVND (reference sequence). This CDR3 is built from 17 residues. With 7 bases clipped from V and 0 bases from J, the junction kept 9 bases outside the gene matches.

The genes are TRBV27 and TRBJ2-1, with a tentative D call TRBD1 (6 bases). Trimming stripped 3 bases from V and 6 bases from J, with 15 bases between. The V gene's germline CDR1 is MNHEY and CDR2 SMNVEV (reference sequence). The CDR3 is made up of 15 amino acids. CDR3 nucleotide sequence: TGTGCCAGCAGTTTGGCCGGGACAATCGTCAATGAGCAGTTCTTC. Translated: CASSLAGTIVNEQFF.

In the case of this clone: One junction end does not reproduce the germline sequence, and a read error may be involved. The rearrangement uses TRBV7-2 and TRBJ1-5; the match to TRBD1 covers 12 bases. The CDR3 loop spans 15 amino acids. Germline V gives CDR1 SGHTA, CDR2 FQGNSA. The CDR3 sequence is CASRLGTGGDQPQHF. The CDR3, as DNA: TGTGCCAGCAGGTTAGGGACAGGGGGCGATCAGCCCCAGCATTTT.

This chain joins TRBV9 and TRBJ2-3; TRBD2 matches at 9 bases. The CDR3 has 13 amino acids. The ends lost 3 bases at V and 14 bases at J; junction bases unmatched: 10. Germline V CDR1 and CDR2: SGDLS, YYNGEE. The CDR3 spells CASSASGEGFLYF. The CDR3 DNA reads TGTGCCAGCAGCGCTAGCGGGGAGGGTTTTCTGTATTTT.

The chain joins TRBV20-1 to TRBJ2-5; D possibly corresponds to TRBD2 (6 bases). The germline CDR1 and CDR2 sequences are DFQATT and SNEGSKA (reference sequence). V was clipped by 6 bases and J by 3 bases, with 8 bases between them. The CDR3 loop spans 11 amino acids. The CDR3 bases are TGCAGTGCGGGGAGGAAAGAGACCCAGTACTTC. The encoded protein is CSAGRKETQYF.

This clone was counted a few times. CDR3 DNA: TGTGCCACCAGCAGCGACAACAGGGGAAGGACAGATACGCAGTATTTT. It codes for CATSSDNRGRTDTQYF. The gene calls are TRBV15 and TRBJ2-3; TRBD1 aligns across 7 bases. Losses at the gene ends were 3 bases for V and 3 bases for J; bases not matched to a gene: 9. The germline V gene encodes CDR1 LNHNV and CDR2 YYDKDF (reference sequence). This CDR3 has 16 residues.

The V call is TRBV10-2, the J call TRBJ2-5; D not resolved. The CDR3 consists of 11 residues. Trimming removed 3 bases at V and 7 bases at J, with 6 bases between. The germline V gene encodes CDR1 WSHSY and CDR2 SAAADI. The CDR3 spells CASSETGTQYF. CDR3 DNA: TGCGCCAGCAGTGAAACCGGGACCCAGTACTTC.

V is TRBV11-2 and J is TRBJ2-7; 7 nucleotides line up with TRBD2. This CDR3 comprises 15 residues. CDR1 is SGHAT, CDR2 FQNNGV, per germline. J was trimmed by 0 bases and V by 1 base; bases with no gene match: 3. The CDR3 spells CASSLGLARSYEQYF. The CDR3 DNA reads TGTGCCAGCAGCTTAGGACTAGCCCGCTCCTACGAGCAGTACTTC. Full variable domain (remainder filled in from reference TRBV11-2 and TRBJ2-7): EAGVAQSPRYKIIEKRQSVAFWCNPISGHATLYWYQQILGQGPKLLIQFQNNGVVDDSQLPKDRFSAERLKGVDSTLKIQPAKLEDSAVYLCASSLGLARSYEQYFGPGTRLTVT.

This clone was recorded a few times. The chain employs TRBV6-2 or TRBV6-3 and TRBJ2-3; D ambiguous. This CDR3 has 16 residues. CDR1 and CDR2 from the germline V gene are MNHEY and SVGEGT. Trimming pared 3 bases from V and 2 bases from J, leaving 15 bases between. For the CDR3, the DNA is TGTGCCAGCAGTTATCAAAGTAGGCGGAACACAGATACGCAGTATTTT. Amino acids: CASSYQSRRNTDTQYF.

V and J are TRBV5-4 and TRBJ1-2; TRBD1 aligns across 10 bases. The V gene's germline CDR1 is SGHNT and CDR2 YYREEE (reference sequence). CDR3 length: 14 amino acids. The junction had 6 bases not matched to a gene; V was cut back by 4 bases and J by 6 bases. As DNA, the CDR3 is TGTGCCAGCAGCAGTAGGGACAGGGGCCATGGCTACACCTTC. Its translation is CASSSRDRGHGYTF.

CDR3 coding DNA: TGTGCCAGCTCACCTCCTATGATATACGCTGGACAGGCGAACTATGGCTACACCTTC. Its protein is CASSPPMIYAGQANYGYTF. The genes are TRBV18 and TRBJ1-2; 7 bases align to TRBD1. The J segment lost 2 bases and the V segment lost 3 bases, leaving 18 bases of the junction unmatched. In germline, CDR1 is KGHSH, CDR2 LQKENI. The CDR3 is 19 amino acids.

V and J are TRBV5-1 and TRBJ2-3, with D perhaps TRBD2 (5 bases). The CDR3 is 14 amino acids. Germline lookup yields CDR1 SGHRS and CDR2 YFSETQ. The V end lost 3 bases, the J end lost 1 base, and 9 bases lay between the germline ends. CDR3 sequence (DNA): TGCGCCAGCAGCTCGACGGAGGGCACAGATACGCAGTATTTT. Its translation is CASSSTEGTDTQYF.